The 17 T cell receptor beta chains reported below all come from one sample, sequenced in a study of Graves' ophthalmopathy and Graves' hyperthyroidism. RNA served as the template for amplifying TCR beta CDR3 regions. Investigators did first-round RT-PCR with HTBI primers, then second-round multiplex PCR. TCRdb reanalysed the multiplex PCR reads using MiXCR and keeps one entry per CDR3 protein. Found here are a few hundred thousand distinct CDR3 sequences, 15% to 20% of them singletons; the top ten hold 2% to 3%. Material: peripheral blood. The receptors derive from an adult woman with stable Graves' hyperthyroidism.

The table lists this clonotype with many counts. J is TRBJ2-7 and V is TRBV5-6, with D perhaps being TRBD1 or TRBD2 (5 bases each). The CDR3 runs to 13 residues. Germline assignment: CDR1 SGHDT and CDR2 YYEEEE. With 5 bases removed from V and 0 bases from J, the gap between germline ends came to 9 bases. CDR3 nucleotides: TGTGCCAGCAGTGGGACCGCCTCCTACGAGCAGTACTTC. Its protein is CASSGTASYEQYF.

To note about this clonotype: This may be a read error: a much more frequent sequence differs by one nucleotide. No conserved phenylalanine or tryptophan ends this CDR3, so it is likely a read error. The chain links TRBV11-2 to TRBJ2-7; no clear D. Per germline, CDR1 SGHAT and CDR2 FQNNGV. The CDR3 is 11 amino acids. V was clipped by 5 bases and J by 9 bases, with 11 bases between them. CDR3 sequence reads: CASSPGFGQYL. The CDR3 bases are TGTGCCAGCAGCCCAGGATTCGGGCAGTACCTC.

This clonotype has a count of ten or more. The chain uses TRBV10-3 and TRBJ2-7, with D perhaps matching TRBD2 (6 bases). The length of the CDR3 is 13 residues. The germline gives CDR1 ENHRY, CDR2 SYGVKD. V gave up 3 bases and J gave up 4 bases, with 10 bases separating them. The CDR3 loop is CAISENGGYEQYF. The CDR3 bases are TGTGCCATCAGTGAAAACGGGGGTTACGAGCAGTACTTC.

This clonotype has a count of ten or more. The V and J genes are TRBV4-1 and TRBJ1-6; 7 bases are shared with TRBD1. Trimming cost V 0 bases and J 10 bases; bases outside gene matches: 9. CDR1 MGHRA and CDR2 YSYEKL come from the germline V gene. This CDR3 is 16 amino acids long. CDR3 region: CASSQEKGALASPLHF. The CDR3 nucleotides read TGCGCCAGCAGCCAAGAGAAGGGGGCGTTGGCGTCACCCCTCCACTTT.

This clonotype has ten or more counts. The chain carries TRBV28 and TRBJ2-5; TRBD2 is a possible D gene (6 bases). V lost 3 bases, J lost 4 bases, and 18 bases lay in between. The germline gives CDR1 MDHEN, CDR2 SYDVKM. The CDR3 contains 16 residues. The CDR3 reads CASSLPESPGRETQYF. As DNA, the CDR3 is TGTGCCAGCAGTTTGCCCGAGTCTCCCGGGAGAGAGACCCAGTACTTC.

Many counts were recorded for this clonotype. The chain uses TRBV6-5 and TRBJ2-2, with a tentative D call TRBD2 (5 bases). Trimming removed 0 bases from V and 6 bases from J, with 11 bases in between. This CDR3 region has 15 residues. Germline V gene data show CDR1 as MNHEY and CDR2 as SVGAGI. CDR3: CASSYSPSQSGELFF. The CDR3 DNA is TGTGCCAGCAGTTACTCACCTAGCCAATCCGGGGAGCTGTTTTTT.

This clonotype was observed a handful of times. CDR3 nucleotides: TGTGCCAGCAGCTTAGGTCCCCGACTAGCGGGAGGGGCCCTCCGGGAGCAGTACTTC. This gives the protein CASSLGPRLAGGALREQYF. The chain carries TRBV7-2 and TRBJ2-7, with TRBD2 identical over 14 bases. Germline V CDR1 and CDR2: SGHTA, FQGNSA. After removal of 1 base from V and 7 bases from J, the junction contained 15 bases not matched to a gene. This CDR3 comprises 19 residues. The full variable domain, completed using reference TRBV7-2 and TRBJ2-7, is GAGVSQSPSNKVTEKGKDVELRCDPISGHTALYWYRQSLGQGLEFLIYFQGNSAPDKSGLPSDRFSAERTGGSVSTLTIQRTQQEDSAVYLCASSLGPRLAGGALREQYFGPGTRLTVT.

This clonotype has ten or more counts. Just one base apart from a much larger clone, this may be a read error. The genes are TRBV7-9 and TRBJ2-2; D ambiguous. CDR1 is SEHNR, CDR2 FQNEAQ, per germline (reference sequence). Trimming cost V 2 bases and J 1 base, with 5 bases left between them. The CDR3 extends over 14 amino acids. The CDR3 nucleotides read TGTGCCAGCAGCTTAAAAGGGAACACCGGGGAGCTGTTTTTT. Amino acids: CASSLKGNTGELFF.

This clonotype came up many times. The V gene is TRBV12-3 or TRBV12-4, the J gene TRBJ2-2, with a weak D call TRBD1 (5 bases). Trimming stripped 5 bases from V and 5 bases from J, with 15 bases between. This CDR3 is 15 amino acids long. The CDR3 DNA reads TGTGCCAGCAGTCAGACGACAGTGGGAACCGGGGAGCTGTTTTTT. This translates into CASSQTTVGTGELFF.

This clonotype was seen at least ten times. This chain's CDR3 is CASGLNGVLDIQYF. Here the CDR3 DNA reads TGTGCTAGTGGTTTGAACGGGGTTCTTGACATTCAGTACTTC. The rearrangement links TRBV12-5 to TRBJ2-4, with D tentatively TRBD2 (5 bases). The CDR3 sequence is 14 residues long. Germline V gives CDR1 LGHNT, CDR2 FRNRAP. Trimming removed 2 bases at V and 8 bases at J, with 13 bases between. The variable domain in full, completed from reference TRBV12-5 and TRBJ2-4, reads DARVTQTPRHKVTEMGQEVTMRCQPILGHNTVFWYRQTMMQGLELLAYFRNRAPLDDSGMPKDRFSAEMPDATLATLKIQPSEPRDSAVYFCASGLNGVLDIQYFGAGTRLSVL.

There are many counts of this clonotype. The CDR3 spells CSATIRGKETQYF. CDR3 DNA: TGCAGTGCAACGATCCGGGGTAAAGAGACCCAGTACTTC. The chain couples TRBV20-1 to TRBJ2-5; D might be TRBD2 (5 bases). The CDR3 is 13 residues long. Germline V CDR1 and CDR2: DFQATT, SNEGSKA (reference sequence). Trimming pared 6 bases from V and 3 bases from J, leaving 14 bases between.

This clonotype was recorded many times. This rearrangement joins TRBV4-1 to TRBJ2-7; TRBD1 matches 9 bases. This CDR3 spans 15 amino acids. Germline assignment: CDR1 MGHRA and CDR2 YSYEKL. Trimming took 1 base from V and 7 from J; bases not matched to a gene: 8. As DNA, the CDR3 is TGCGCCAGCAGCCAAGCGGACAGGGGTATATGGGAGCAGTACTTC. The encoded protein is CASSQADRGIWEQYF.

DNA for the CDR3: TGTGCCAGCAGCTTAGAGAACGGGAACACTGAAGCTTTCTTT. It codes for CASSLENGNTEAFF. The chain joins TRBV7-9 to TRBJ1-1; D call uncertain. CDR3 length: 14 amino acids. Between the trimmed V and J ends, which lost 1 base and 1 base, there was a span of 7 bases. Germline V lookup: CDR1 SEHNR, CDR2 FQNEAQ (reference sequence).

This clonotype was seen at least ten times. The J gene is TRBJ2-2, the V gene TRBV5-1, with 11 bases aligning to TRBD2. Germline loops: CDR1 SGHRS, CDR2 YFSETQ. CDR3 length equals 16 residues. J was trimmed by 7 bases and V by 0 bases; bases with no gene match: 5. The DNA for the CDR3 is TGCGCCAGCAGCTTGGTCGGGACTAGCGGACTCGGGGAGCTGTTTTTT. Translation gives CASSLVGTSGLGELFF.

This clonotype has a count of ten or more. The chain couples TRBV9 to TRBJ2-7, with TRBD2 matching 7 bases. Losses at the gene ends were 1 base for V and 3 bases for J; bases not matched to a gene: 7. The germline V gene has CDR1 SGDLS and CDR2 YYNGEE. This CDR3 contains 15 residues. The CDR3 bases are TGTGCCAGCAGCGTAACGGCGGGAGCGAACTACGAGCAGTACTTC. This gives the protein CASSVTAGANYEQYF.

This clonotype occurred many times. The chain couples TRBV6-5 to TRBJ1-1; D might be TRBD1 (6 bases). CDR3 length: 14 amino acids. The V gene lost 2 bases and the J gene lost 4 bases, with 11 bases spanning the gap. From germline, CDR1 is MNHEY and CDR2 SVGAGI. DNA for the CDR3: TGTGCCAGCAGTTACGGGGGCACCCCCACTGAAGCTTTCTTT. This sequence encodes CASSYGGTPTEAFF.

This clonotype was detected ten times or more. This chain joins TRBV12-3 or TRBV12-4 and TRBJ1-3; D is undetermined. Trimming stripped 6 bases from V and 0 bases from J, with 6 bases between. The CDR3 runs to 13 residues. The CDR3 DNA reads TGTGCCAGCAGACAGAGCTCTGGAAACACCATATATTTT. As protein: CASRQSSGNTIYF.